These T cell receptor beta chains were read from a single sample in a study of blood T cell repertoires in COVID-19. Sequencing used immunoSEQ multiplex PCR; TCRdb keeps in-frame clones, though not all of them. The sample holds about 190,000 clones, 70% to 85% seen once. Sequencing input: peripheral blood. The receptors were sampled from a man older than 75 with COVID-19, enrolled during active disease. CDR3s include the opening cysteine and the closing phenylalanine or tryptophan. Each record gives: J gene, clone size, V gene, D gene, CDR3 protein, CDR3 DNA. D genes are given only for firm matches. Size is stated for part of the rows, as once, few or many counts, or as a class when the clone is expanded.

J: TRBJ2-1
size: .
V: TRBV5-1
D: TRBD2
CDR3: CASSLASSGNEQFF
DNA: TGCGCCAGCAGCTTGGCCTCTAGCGGAAATGAGCAGTTCTTC

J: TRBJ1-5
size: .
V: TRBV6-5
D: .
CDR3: CASRGGAGQSQPQHF
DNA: TGTGCCAGCAGAGGGGGGGCAGGACAGAGTCAGCCCCAGCATTTT

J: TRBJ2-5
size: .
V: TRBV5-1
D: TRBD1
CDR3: CASSFGQGQETQYF
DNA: TGCGCCAGCAGCTTCGGACAGGGTCAAGAGACCCAGTACTTC

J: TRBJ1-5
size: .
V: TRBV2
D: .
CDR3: CASSGNLGGANQPQHF
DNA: TGTGCCAGCAGTGGAAACTTGGGGGGGGCGAATCAGCCCCAGCATTTT

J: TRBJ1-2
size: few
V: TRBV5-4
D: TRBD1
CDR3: CASSEPGQGGYGYTF
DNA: TGTGCCAGCAGCGAGCCGGGACAGGGCGGGTATGGCTACACCTTC

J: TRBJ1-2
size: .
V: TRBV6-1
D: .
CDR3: CASSESGGLGYTF
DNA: TGTGCCAGCAGTGAGAGCGGAGGACTTGGCTACACCTTC

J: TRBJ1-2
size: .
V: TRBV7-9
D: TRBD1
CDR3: CASSFGTEVSGYTF
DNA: TGTGCCAGCAGCTTCGGGACAGAGGTCAGCGGCTACACCTTC

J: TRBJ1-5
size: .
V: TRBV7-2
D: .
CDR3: CASSLLGGTRGNQPQHF
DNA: TGTGCCAGCAGCTTATTGGGGGGGACAAGGGGCAATCAGCCCCAGCATTTT

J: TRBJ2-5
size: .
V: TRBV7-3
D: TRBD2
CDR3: CASSLGTTQETQYF
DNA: TGTGCCAGCAGCTTGGGGACTACCCAAGAGACCCAGTACTTC

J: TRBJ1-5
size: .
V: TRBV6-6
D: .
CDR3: CAIEQEYSNQPQHF
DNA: TGTGCCATAGAACAGGAATATAGCAATCAGCCCCAGCATTTT

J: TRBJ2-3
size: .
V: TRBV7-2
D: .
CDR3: CASSPPGVATQYF
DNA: TGTGCCAGCAGCCCCCCTGGAGTAGCAACGCAGTATTTT

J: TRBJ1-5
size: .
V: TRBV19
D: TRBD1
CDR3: CASRRDRGGNQPQHF
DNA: TGTGCCAGTAGGCGGGACAGGGGTGGCAATCAGCCCCAGCATTTT

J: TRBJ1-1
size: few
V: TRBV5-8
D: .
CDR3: CATGQLNRPEAFF
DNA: TGTGCCACCGGACAGCTCAATCGTCCTGAAGCTTTCTTT

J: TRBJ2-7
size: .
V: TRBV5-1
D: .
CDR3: CASSYGQLYEQYF
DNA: TGCGCCAGCAGCTACGGACAGCTCTACGAGCAGTACTTC

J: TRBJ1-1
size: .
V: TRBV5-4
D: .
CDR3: CASSSQDTTTEAFF
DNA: TGTGCCAGCAGCTCGCAAGATACAACCACTGAAGCTTTCTTT

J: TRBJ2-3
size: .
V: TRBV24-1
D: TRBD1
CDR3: CATSDSNGGTGGGTDTQYF
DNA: TGTGCCACCAGTGACTCGAATGGGGGGACAGGGGGGGGAACAGATACGCAGTATTTT

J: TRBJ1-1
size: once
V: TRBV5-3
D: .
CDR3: CARSLSNARGTEAFF
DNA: TGTGCCAGAAGCTTGTCAAACGCCCGGGGCACTGAAGCTTTCTTT

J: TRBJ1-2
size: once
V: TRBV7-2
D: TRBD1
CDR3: CASSPGQGEDGYTF
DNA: TGTGCCAGCAGCCCGGGACAGGGCGAGGATGGCTACACCTTC

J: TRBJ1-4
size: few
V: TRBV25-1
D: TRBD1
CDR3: CASSESTGGNEKLFF
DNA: TGTGCCAGCAGTGAATCCACAGGGGGCAATGAAAAACTGTTTTTT

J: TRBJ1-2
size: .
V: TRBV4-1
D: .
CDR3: CASSQEWTVGGYTF
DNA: TGCGCCAGCAGCCAAGAGTGGACAGTGGGTGGCTACACCTTC

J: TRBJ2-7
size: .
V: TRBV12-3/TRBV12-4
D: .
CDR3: CASSSFTDEQYF
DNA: TGTGCCAGCAGTTCCTTTACAGACGAGCAGTACTTC

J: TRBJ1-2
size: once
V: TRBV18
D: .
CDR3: CASSPLVVGGDYGYTF
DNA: TGTGCCAGCTCACCTCTCGTCGTCGGCGGGGACTATGGCTACACCTTC

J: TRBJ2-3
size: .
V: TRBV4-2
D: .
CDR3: CASSERSGSTDTQYF
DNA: TGTGCCAGCAGCGAAAGGTCCGGGTCCACAGATACGCAGTATTTT

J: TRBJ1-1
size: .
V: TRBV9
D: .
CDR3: CASSGHGAGGTEAFF
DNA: TGTGCCAGCAGCGGCCACGGGGCCGGAGGGACTGAAGCTTTCTTT

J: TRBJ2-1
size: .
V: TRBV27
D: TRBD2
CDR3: CASSFPGGGGRNEQFF
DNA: TGTGCCAGCAGCTTCCCGGGGGGGGGAGGTCGGAATGAGCAGTTCTTC

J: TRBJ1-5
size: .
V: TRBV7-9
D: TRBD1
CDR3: CASSLGDSNNQPQHF
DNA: TGTGCCAGCAGCTTAGGGGACAGCAATAATCAGCCCCAGCATTTT

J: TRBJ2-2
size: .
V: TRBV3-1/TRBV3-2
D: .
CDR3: CASSLREGPGELFF
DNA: TGTGCCAGCAGCCTACGGGAAGGCCCCGGGGAGCTGTTTTTT

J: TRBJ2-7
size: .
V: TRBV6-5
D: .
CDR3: CASSYSAPGEQYF
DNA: TGTGCCAGCAGTTACTCAGCCCCTGGCGAGCAGTACTTC

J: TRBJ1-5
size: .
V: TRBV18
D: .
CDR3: CASSPLGPNNQPQHF
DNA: TGTGCCAGCTCACCACTTGGGCCGAACAATCAGCCCCAGCATTTT

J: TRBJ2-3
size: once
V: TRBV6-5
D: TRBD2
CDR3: CASRAERGGLYTQYF
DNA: TGTGCCAGCAGGGCCGAGCGGGGGGGCCTGTATACGCAGTATTTT

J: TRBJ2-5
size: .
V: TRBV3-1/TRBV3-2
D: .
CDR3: CASTRQQETQYF
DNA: TGTGCCAGCACCCGACAGCAAGAGACCCAGTACTTC

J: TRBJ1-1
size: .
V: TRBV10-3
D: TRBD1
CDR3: CAITSGGRRQDTEAFF
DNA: TGTGCCATCACTTCAGGGGGCCGGAGACAGGACACTGAAGCTTTCTTT

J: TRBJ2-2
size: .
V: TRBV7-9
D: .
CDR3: CASSPMTGNTGELFF
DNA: TGTGCCAGCAGCCCCATGACAGGAAACACCGGGGAGCTGTTTTTT

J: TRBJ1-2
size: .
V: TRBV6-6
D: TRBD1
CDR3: CASSLRGQGVDGYTF
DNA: TGTGCCAGCAGCCTCAGGGGCCAGGGGGTTGATGGCTACACCTTC

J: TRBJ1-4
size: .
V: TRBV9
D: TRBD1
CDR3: CASSVDQGVSNEKLFF
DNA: TGTGCCAGCAGCGTAGATCAGGGGGTATCTAATGAAAAACTGTTTTTT

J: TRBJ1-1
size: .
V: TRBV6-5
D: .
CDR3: CASSRRENTEAFF
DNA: TGTGCCAGCAGTCGTCGGGAGAACACTGAAGCTTTCTTT

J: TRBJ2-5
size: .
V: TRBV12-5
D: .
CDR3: CASGGGNQETQYF
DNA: TGTGCTAGTGGGGGGGGTAACCAAGAGACCCAGTACTTC

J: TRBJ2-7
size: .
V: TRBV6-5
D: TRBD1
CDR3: CASNDRGLGSYEQYF
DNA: TGTGCCAGCAACGACAGGGGTCTAGGATCCTACGAGCAGTACTTC

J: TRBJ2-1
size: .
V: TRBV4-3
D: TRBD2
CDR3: CASSQDWPISGGSYNEQFF
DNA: TGCGCCAGCAGCCAAGATTGGCCCATTAGCGGGGGGTCCTACAATGAGCAGTTCTTC

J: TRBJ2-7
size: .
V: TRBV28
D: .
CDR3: CASRGLLEQYF
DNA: TGTGCCAGTCGGGGACTTCTCGAGCAGTACTTC

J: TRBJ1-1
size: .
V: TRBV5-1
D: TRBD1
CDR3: CASSLVPGQEAFF
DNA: TGCGCCAGCAGCTTGGTCCCGGGACAGGAAGCTTTCTTT

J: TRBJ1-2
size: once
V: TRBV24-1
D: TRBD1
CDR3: CATSDRKTGIYYGYTF
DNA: TGTGCCACCAGTGATCGAAAGACAGGGATATACTATGGCTACACCTTC

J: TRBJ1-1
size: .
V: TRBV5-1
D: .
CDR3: CASSLDTNTEAFF
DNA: TGCGCCAGCAGCTTGGACACGAACACTGAAGCTTTCTTT

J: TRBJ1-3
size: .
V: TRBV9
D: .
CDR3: CASSVSPGGRGADTIYF
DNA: TGTGCCAGCAGCGTTTCACCGGGGGGACGGGGGGCTGACACCATATATTTT

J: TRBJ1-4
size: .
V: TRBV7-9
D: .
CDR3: CASSLVQGVGEKLFF
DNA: TGTGCCAGCAGCTTGGTACAGGGAGTAGGGGAAAAACTGTTTTTT

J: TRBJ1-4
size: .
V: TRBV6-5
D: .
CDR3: CASALLSLTNEKLFF
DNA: TGTGCCAGCGCTCTTCTCAGTTTGACTAATGAAAAACTGTTTTTT

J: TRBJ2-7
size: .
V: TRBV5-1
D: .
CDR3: CASSLPNMGPREQYF
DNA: TGCGCCAGCAGCCTTCCGAACATGGGTCCTAGGGAGCAGTACTTC

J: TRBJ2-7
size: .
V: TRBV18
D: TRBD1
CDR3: CASSRGTGGPYEQYF
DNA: TGTGCCAGCTCACGAGGGACAGGGGGACCATACGAGCAGTACTTC

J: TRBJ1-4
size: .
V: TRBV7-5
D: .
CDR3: CARCLDRVANEKLFF
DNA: TGTGCGAGATGTCTGGACAGGGTTGCTAATGAAAAACTGTTTTTT

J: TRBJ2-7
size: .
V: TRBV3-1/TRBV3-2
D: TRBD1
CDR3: CASSQFGQGLREQYF
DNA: TGTGCCAGCAGCCAATTCGGACAGGGCCTTCGCGAGCAGTACTTC

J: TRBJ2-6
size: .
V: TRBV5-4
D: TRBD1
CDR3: CASSPDRGLSGANVLTF
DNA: TGTGCCAGCAGCCCGGACAGGGGACTCTCTGGGGCCAACGTCCTGACTTTC

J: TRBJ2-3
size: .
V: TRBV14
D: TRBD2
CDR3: CASSLVAGAWADTQYF
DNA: TGTGCCAGCAGCCTAGTAGCGGGGGCCTGGGCAGATACGCAGTATTTT

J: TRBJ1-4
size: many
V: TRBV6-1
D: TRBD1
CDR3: CASSEHRDRDEKLFF
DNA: TGTGCCAGCAGTGAACATAGGGACAGGGATGAAAAACTGTTTTTT

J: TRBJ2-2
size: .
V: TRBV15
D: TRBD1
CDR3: CATSRDGTGVGELFF
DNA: TGTGCCACCAGCAGAGATGGGACAGGGGTCGGGGAGCTGTTTTTT

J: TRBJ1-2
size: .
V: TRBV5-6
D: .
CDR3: CASSLWAGLRDGYTF
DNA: TGTGCCAGCAGTTTGTGGGCAGGGTTAAGGGATGGCTACACCTTC

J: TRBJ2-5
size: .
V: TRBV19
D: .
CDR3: CASSTDSQETQYF
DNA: TGTGCCAGTAGCACAGACAGCCAAGAGACCCAGTACTTC

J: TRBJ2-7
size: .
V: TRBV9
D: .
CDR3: CASSVEPVSYEQYF
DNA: TGTGCCAGCAGCGTAGAGCCGGTCTCCTACGAGCAGTACTTC

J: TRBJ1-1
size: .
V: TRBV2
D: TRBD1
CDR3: CASSGQGGRNTEAFF
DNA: TGTGCCAGCAGTGGGCAGGGGGGAAGGAACACTGAAGCTTTCTTT

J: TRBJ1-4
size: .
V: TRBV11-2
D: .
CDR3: CASSFPGTAGEKLFF
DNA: TGTGCCAGCAGCTTTCCCGGGACGGCGGGGGAAAAACTGTTTTTT